This T cell receptor beta chain emerged from a study of blood T cell dynamics during melanoma immunotherapy. Study-wide results and limits: Clones driving repertoire changes may be melanoma-specific or general immune activation.

Method: immunoSEQ multiplex PCR; TCRdb's copy keeps in-frame clones and lacks some. The sample gives approximately 10,000 clones, approximately 90% of which show up once; about 10% is in the top ten. With regard to this clone: Its antigen is as yet unknown.

The CDR3 contains 14 residues. Looked up from germline, CDR1 is MDHEN and CDR2 is SYDVKM. Trimming took 6 bases from V and 7 from J; bases not matched to a gene: 9. Time point in this sample: pre-treatment baseline. Patients with prior systemic cancer treatment, concomitant immunosuppressants, or other active malignancies were excluded. The chain uses TRBV28 and TRBJ1-1, with 9 bases identical to TRBD1. The receptor comes from a human donor with melanoma. The material sequenced was blood, taken from a patient treated with checkpoint blockade. CDR3 protein: CASRPGTGTNEAFF. The CDR3 DNA reads TGTGCCAGCAGACCCGGGACAGGGACAAATGAAGCTTTCTTT.